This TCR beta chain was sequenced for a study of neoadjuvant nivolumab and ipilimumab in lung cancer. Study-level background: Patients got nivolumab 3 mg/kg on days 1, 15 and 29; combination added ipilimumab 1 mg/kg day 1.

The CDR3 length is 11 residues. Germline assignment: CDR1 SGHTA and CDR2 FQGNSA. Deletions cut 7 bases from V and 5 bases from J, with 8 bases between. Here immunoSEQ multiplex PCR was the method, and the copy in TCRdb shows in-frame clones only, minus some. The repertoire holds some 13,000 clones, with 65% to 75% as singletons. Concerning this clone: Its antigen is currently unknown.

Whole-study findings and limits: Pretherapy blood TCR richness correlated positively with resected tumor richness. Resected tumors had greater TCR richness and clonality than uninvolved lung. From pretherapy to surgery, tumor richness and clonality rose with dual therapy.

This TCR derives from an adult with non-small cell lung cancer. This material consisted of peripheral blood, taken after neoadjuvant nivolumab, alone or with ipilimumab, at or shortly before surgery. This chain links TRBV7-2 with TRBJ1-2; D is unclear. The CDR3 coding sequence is TGTGCCAGCACCTCGTTATATGGCTACACCTTC. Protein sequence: CASTSLYGYTF.